The present T cell receptor beta chain was sequenced within a study of blood T cell repertoires in COVID-19. At the level of the study: T cells, B-cell-depleted T cells, or PBMCs provided the cDNA or gDNA that served as material.

Authors' analysis steps: Reference gene primer amplification yielded estimated nucleated cell counts. Produced via immunoSEQ multiplex PCR; TCRdb's table is partial and in-frame only. The DNA was the basis for D and trimming; V, J and clone size are from that table. Of about 170,000 clones in the sample, roughly 85% were seen once. V was clipped by 4 bases and J by 5 bases, with 17 bases between them. This CDR3 region has 15 residues. CDR1 and CDR2 from the germline V gene are LGHDT and YNNKEL (reference sequence). Recruitment covered about two dozen US areas and drew participants whose ages spanned 18 to 89 years. Categorization into cohorts depended on clinical history that participants reported.

The receptor was isolated from an older woman in a cohort exposed to, infected with or recovered from COVID-19 (not recorded which). J is TRBJ1-1 and V is TRBV3-1 (or the pseudogene TRBV3-2); no reliable D call. Sequencing input: PBMCs or T cells enriched from blood (not recorded which). CDR3 sequence reads: CASSPSLGEVTEAFF. In DNA form, the CDR3 reads TGTGCCAGCAGCCCCTCACTTGGAGAGGTTACTGAAGCTTTCTTT.